This is a list of T cell receptor beta chains from one sample in a study of T cell responses to AZD1222 COVID-19 vaccine. Sequencing used immunoSEQ multiplex PCR; TCRdb keeps in-frame clones, though not all of them. The sample has 90,000 to 140,000 clones; more than 75% are singletons. The sequenced sample was peripheral blood, obtained on day 0 of AZD1222 vaccination. Source of these receptors: an adult in good health. Both conserved end residues are trimmed from each CDR3. Size is stated for part of the rows, as once, few or many counts, or as a class when the clone is expanded.

clone size,CDR3 length,V gene,J gene,CDR3 protein
NA,13,TRBV13,TRBJ1-5,ASSLARDSYQPQH
NA,14,TRBV4-2,TRBJ2-3,ASSHKREPRTDTQY
NA,12,TRBV7-8,TRBJ1-5,ASSSSNSNQPQH
NA,13,TRBV28,TRBJ1-1,ASSSLGRQNTEAF
NA,13,TRBV5-8,TRBJ2-3,ASSLFEGLTDTQY
NA,10,TRBV18,TRBJ1-2,ASSTGTDGYT
NA,8,TRBV28,TRBJ2-3,ASSRLLQY
NA,12,TRBV6-1,TRBJ1-5,ASSERGVSQPQH
few,13,TRBV7-8,TRBJ2-7,ASSPQPGQGYEQY
NA,14,TRBV18,TRBJ1-3,ASSSQDRDSGNTIY
NA,11,TRBV7-9,TRBJ2-5,ASRSTGGETQY
NA,14,TRBV7-9,TRBJ2-5,ASSNLRAILGETQY
once,13,TRBV27,TRBJ2-2,ASSLQAGATGELF
NA,12,TRBV6-5,TRBJ1-5,ASRDRGSNQPQH
NA,9,TRBV6-5,TRBJ2-3,ASSFEDTQY
once,12,TRBV6-5,TRBJ2-3,ASRSRLNTDTQY
NA,12,TRBV27,TRBJ2-2,ASSLWSRTGELF